Each of the 30 T cell receptor beta chains below was sequenced from the same sample in a study of blood T cells in healthy people across ages. A second roughly 7 to 11 cycle PCR used barcoded and J-beta primers. TCRdb re-analysed the 5' RACE reads in MiXCR, keeping a single row per CDR3 protein. The sample carries 600,000 to 850,000 distinct CDR3 sequences, about 42% recorded once. Sequencing used blood. The origin of the receptors is an older woman in good health.

The chain couples TRBV27 to TRBJ2-2; a weak D match, TRBD2 (5 bases). Trimming removed 3 bases at V and 3 bases at J, with 14 bases between. CDR3 length equals 16 residues. Looked up from germline, CDR1 is MNHEY and CDR2 is SMNVEV (reference sequence). CDR3 sequence reads: CASSFLSGMDTGELFF. The CDR3 bases are TGTGCCAGCAGTTTCCTGTCCGGGATGGACACCGGGGAGCTGTTTTTT.

The gene calls are TRBV20-1 and TRBJ1-1; unclear D gene. In germline, CDR1 is DFQATT, CDR2 SNEGSKA (reference sequence). This CDR3 is built from 11 residues. V lost 5 bases and J lost 7, with 11 bases in between. Written as DNA, the CDR3 is TGCAGTGCTCCTTACCAAAGTGAAGCTTTCTTT. Amino acid sequence: CSAPYQSEAFF.

The chain carries TRBV7-3 and TRBJ1-2, with D possibly matching TRBD1 (5 bases). Germline V lookup: CDR1 SGHTA, CDR2 FQGTGA. CDR3 length equals 17 residues. Trimming removed 5 bases from V and 6 bases from J, with 25 bases in between. The chain's CDR3 is CASSEPIGPGRAHGYTF. Written as DNA, the CDR3 is TGTGCCAGCAGCGAACCGATAGGCCCAGGGAGGGCTCATGGCTACACCTTC.

This clonotype occurred many times. V usage is TRBV29-1 and J usage is TRBJ2-3; D possibly corresponds to TRBD1 (5 bases). The CDR3 length is 14 residues. Deletions cut 4 bases from V and 0 bases from J, with 11 bases between. The germline CDR1 and CDR2 sequences are SQVTM and ANQGSEA. This chain's CDR3 is CSVGGPFSTDTQYF. The CDR3 nucleotides are TGCAGCGTTGGGGGCCCCTTTAGCACAGATACGCAGTATTTT.

The genes are TRBV5-1 and TRBJ2-3; 9 positions match TRBD2. This CDR3 comprises 14 residues. Per germline, CDR1 SGHRS and CDR2 YFSETQ. With V trimmed by 3 bases and J by 4 bases, 3 bases remained unmatched. The CDR3 protein is CASSWGLAADTQYF. For the CDR3, the DNA is TGCGCCAGCAGCTGGGGACTAGCCGCAGATACGCAGTATTTT.

This clonotype has more than one count but fewer than ten. Sequence at one end of the junction differs from germline and may be a read error. The rearrangement joins TRBV7-7 to TRBJ2-3; the D call may be TRBD1 or TRBD2 (6 bases each). The CDR3 has 14 residues. The germline CDR1 and CDR2 sequences are SSHAT and FNYEAQ (reference sequence). CDR3 nucleotide sequence: TGTGCTAGCAGCTTAATGGGGGGCCTGGATACGCAGTATTTT. Translation gives CASSLMGGLDTQYF.

This clonotype was picked up one time. The chain recombines TRBV13 with TRBJ2-3; possibly TRBD1 for D (6 bases). The CDR3 has 17 amino acids. The germline V gene has CDR1 PRHDT and CDR2 FYEKMQ (reference sequence). V was shortened by 5 bases and J by 1 base, with 19 bases between the two germline ends. CDR3 protein: CASSGQHRDPRTDTQYF. The DNA for the CDR3 is TGTGCCAGCAGCGGACAGCACCGGGACCCACGCACAGATACGCAGTATTTT.

As regards this clonotype: This clone may be a read error of a much larger clone one base away. The rearrangement links TRBV12-3 or TRBV12-4 to TRBJ2-1; TRBD1 is a possible D gene (6 bases). Judging by the DNA end, TRBJ2-7 fits better; the J call may be wrong. The CDR3 sequence is 14 residues long. CDR3 loop: CASTLGARDNEQYF. The CDR3, as DNA: TGTGCCAGCACCCTAGGAGCGAGGGACAATGAGCAGTACTTC.

V and J are TRBV7-2 and TRBJ2-3, with 7 positions matching TRBD1. Trimming took 1 base from V and 0 from J; bases not matched to a gene: 4. CDR3 length: 16 residues. Germline V gene data show CDR1 as SGHTA and CDR2 as FQGNSA. The CDR3 reads CASSLGDRLSTDTQYF. CDR3 nucleotide sequence: TGTGCCAGCAGCTTAGGGGACAGACTAAGCACAGATACGCAGTATTTT.

The genes are TRBV5-1 and TRBJ2-1; 9 nucleotides match TRBD2. Trimming at V came to 5 bases and at J to 9 bases, leaving 12 bases not matched to a gene. The CDR3 extends over 15 amino acids. CDR1 is SGHRS and CDR2 is YFSETQ in the germline V gene. CDR3 residues: CASRTSAGGPGEQFF. CDR3 sequence (DNA): TGCGCCAGCAGGACCTCGGCGGGAGGGCCGGGTGAGCAGTTCTTC.

This CDR3 reads CSAPQPGTTGGDTQYF. The CDR3, as DNA: TGCAGTGCTCCCCAACCGGGGACTACCGGCGGGGATACGCAGTATTTT. The gene calls are TRBV20-1 and TRBJ2-3, with 7 nucleotides matching TRBD2. CDR1 is DFQATT, CDR2 SNEGSKA, per germline (reference sequence). Trimming took 5 bases from V and 6 from J; bases not matched to a gene: 17. This CDR3 region has 16 residues.

This clonotype appeared a few times. V is TRBV24-1 and J is TRBJ2-1; D not resolved. The CDR3 consists of 13 residues. V lost 1 base to trimming and J lost 5 bases, with 5 bases between them. Germline V gene sequence: CDR1 KGHDR, CDR2 SFDVKD. Here the CDR3 reads CATSDFKDNEQFF. In DNA form, the CDR3 reads TGTGCCACCAGTGATTTTAAGGACAATGAGCAGTTCTTC.

This clonotype was detected a few times. Written as DNA, the CDR3 is TGCAGTGCGAGACAGGATTCACCCCTCCACTTT. Amino acids: CSARQDSPLHF. This chain joins TRBV20-1 and TRBJ1-6; D might be TRBD1 (6 bases). V shed 6 bases and J shed 8 bases, with 8 bases lying between them. This CDR3 has 11 amino acids. Germline V gene sequence: CDR1 DFQATT, CDR2 SNEGSKA (reference sequence).

This clonotype was observed a few times. The CDR3 bases are TGTGCCAGCAGCCAAGGGGTTTTGCGAGAGACCCAGTACTTC. Encoded protein: CASSQGVLRETQYF. The chain links TRBV3-1 to TRBJ2-5; D is undetermined. Trimming took off 1 base at V and 4 bases at J, with 10 bases between the two ends. This CDR3 is built from 14 residues. Germline V gives CDR1 LGHDT, CDR2 YNNKEL (reference sequence).

V gene TRBV21-1 combines with J gene TRBJ2-1; the table assigns TRBD1, which was not confirmed against the DNA. TRBV21-1 is noted as a pseudogene. The CDR3 is made up of 20 amino acids. The CDR3 here is CASSKNFSKPGTGPYNEQFF. CDR3 coding DNA: TGTGCCAGCAGCAAAAACTTCTCGAAACCCGGGACAGGGCCGTACAATGAGCAGTTCTTC.

The chain carries TRBV4-1 and TRBJ2-3; 9 nucleotides match TRBD1. J was trimmed by 4 bases and V by 6 bases; bases with no gene match: 8. Germline loops: CDR1 MGHRA, CDR2 YSYEKL. The CDR3 runs to 15 residues. CDR3 coding DNA: TGCGCCAGCAGACGGACAGGGGATATTCCAGATACGCAGTATTTT. This encodes CASRRTGDIPDTQYF.

The chain has TRBV20-1 and TRBJ2-1, with 7 bases identical to TRBD2. CDR1 and CDR2 from the germline V gene are DFQATT and SNEGSKA (reference sequence). The length of the CDR3 is 15 residues. V gave up 6 bases and J gave up 8 bases; unmatched junction bases: 16. CDR3 sequence: CSAKPAGVGFDEQFF. As DNA, the CDR3 is TGCAGTGCAAAACCCGCGGGAGTTGGCTTCGATGAGCAGTTCTTC.

Concerning this clonotype itself: At one end, the junction sequence differs from germline, possibly due to a read error. This rearrangement joins TRBV7-2 to TRBJ1-2; no firm D call. The CDR3 length is 15 residues. Germline lookup yields CDR1 SGHTA and CDR2 FQGNSA. The CDR3 region has the DNA TGTGCCGGCAGCTTAGTGCTAACTAGCAACTATGGCTACACCTTC. The encoded protein is CAGSLVLTSNYGYTF.

The chain couples TRBV12-3 or TRBV12-4 to TRBJ1-4; possible D gene TRBD1, 5 bases. This CDR3 region has 14 residues. With 7 bases removed from V and 6 bases from J, the gap between germline ends came to 15 bases. The CDR3 loop reads CASTRDGTYEKLFF. CDR3 DNA sequence: TGTGCCAGCACCCGGGACGGCACATATGAAAAACTGTTTTTT.

The chain joins TRBV9 to TRBJ2-1; the match to TRBD1 covers 12 bases. V lost 5 bases to trimming and J lost 6 bases; unmatched junction nucleotides: 6. The germline V gene has CDR1 SGDLS and CDR2 YYNGEE. CDR3 size: 15 residues. CDR3: CASSTGTGGFNEQFF. The CDR3 coding sequence is TGTGCCAGCAGTACCGGGACAGGGGGCTTCAATGAGCAGTTCTTC.

V is TRBV10-3 and J is TRBJ1-4, with a possible D match to TRBD1 (6 bases). V was cut by 6 bases and J by 6 bases, with 11 bases left in between. The CDR3 covers 13 residues. Germline V lookup: CDR1 ENHRY, CDR2 SYGVKD. DNA of the CDR3: TGTGCCATCAGGGACAGCCAGGATGAAAAACTGTTTTTT. Protein product: CAIRDSQDEKLFF.

The chain combines TRBV27 with TRBJ2-4; 7 positions agree with TRBD2. TRBJ2-7 matches the DNA end more closely, so the J call is doubtful. The germline gives CDR1 MNHEY, CDR2 SMNVEV (reference sequence). This CDR3 has 17 residues. CDR3: CASSSAGGREAPYEQYF. The CDR3 nucleotides are TGTGCCAGCAGTTCAGCCGGGGGGAGGGAAGCACCCTACGAGCAGTACTTC.

There are many counts of this clonotype. The rearrangement joins TRBV29-1 to TRBJ1-2, with D possibly TRBD1 on 6 matching bases. Germline CDR1 is SQVTM and CDR2 is ANQGSEA. V was cut by 7 bases and J by 4 bases, with 13 bases left in between. There are 12 residues in the CDR3. CDR3 amino acids: CSAKGGIYGYTF. In nucleotides, the CDR3 is TGCAGCGCAAAGGGGGGGATCTATGGCTACACCTTC. Looking up the rest from reference TRBV29-1 and TRBJ1-2 gives the full variable domain: SAVISQKPSRDICQRGTSLTIQCQVDSQVTMMFWYRQQPGQSLTLIATANQGSEATYESGFVIDKFPISRPNLTFSTLTVSNMSPEDSSIYLCSAKGGIYGYTFGSGTRLTVV.

The chain recombines TRBV2 with TRBJ2-1; 16 bases align to TRBD2. V shed 6 bases, J shed 6 bases, and the junction held 11 bases outside the gene matches. Germline V gene sequence: CDR1 SNHLY, CDR2 FYNNEI. The CDR3 is 18 amino acids. Here the CDR3 reads CASSLIPGLAGGPNEQFF. CDR3 DNA: TGTGCCAGCAGCCTAATCCCGGGACTAGCGGGAGGGCCCAATGAGCAGTTCTTC. Full variable domain (outside the CDR3, taken from reference TRBV2 and TRBJ2-1): EPEVTQTPSHQVTQMGQEVILRCVPISNHLYFYWYRQILGQKVEFLVSFYNNEISEKSEIFDDQFSVERPDGSNFTLKIRSTKLEDSAMYFCASSLIPGLAGGPNEQFFGPGTRLTVL.

This clonotype was found once. The rearrangement links TRBV7-2 to TRBJ1-5; D may be TRBD1 (5 bases). CDR1 is SGHTA and CDR2 is FQGNSA in the germline V gene. V lost 5 bases to trimming and J lost 7 bases, with 12 bases between them. The length of the CDR3 is 13 residues. The CDR3 coding sequence is TGTGCCAGCAGCCCCGGTTGGGGGCAGCCCCAGCATTTT. Its protein is CASSPGWGQPQHF.

A note on this clonotype: Relative to the germline gene, one junction end is altered; a read error may explain this. The CDR3 sequence is CTSSLDGTNPYEQYF. DNA of the CDR3: TGCACCAGCAGCTTAGACGGGACTAATCCCTACGAGCAGTACTTC. The V call is TRBV5-1, the J call TRBJ2-7, with 7 bases lining up with TRBD2. The CDR3 is made up of 15 amino acids. Germline V CDR1 and CDR2: SGHRS, YFSETQ.

In its sample, this clonotype was seen many times. The chain uses TRBV5-1 and TRBJ2-5; D is unresolved. The V end lost 0 bases, the J end lost 4 bases, and 13 bases lay between the germline ends. Germline V gene data show CDR1 as SGHRS and CDR2 as YFSETQ. The CDR3 is made up of 15 amino acids. The CDR3 loop is CASSLAEMGLETQYF. The CDR3 region has the DNA TGCGCCAGCAGCTTGGCCGAAATGGGATTAGAGACCCAGTACTTC.

J is TRBJ1-5 and V is TRBV6-2 or TRBV6-3; D remains ambiguous. Germline V lookup: CDR1 MNHEY, CDR2 SVGEGT. This CDR3 region has 14 residues. V was pared by 4 bases and J by 2 bases, with 9 bases between. The CDR3 coding sequence is TGTGCCAGCAGTTCCTTTGGCGGCAATCAGCCCCAGCATTTT. Its translation: CASSSFGGNQPQHF.

The CDR3 DNA reads TGTGCCAGCTCACCACGGGACATCCTCTACGAGCAGTACTTC. It specifies CASSPRDILYEQYF. This chain connects TRBV18 to TRBJ2-7, with D perhaps TRBD1 (6 bases). Germline CDR1 reads KGHSH; CDR2 reads LQKENI. The CDR3 loop spans 14 amino acids. The V end lost 1 base, the J end lost 3 bases, and 10 bases lay between the germline ends.

This chain links TRBV12-3 or TRBV12-4 with TRBJ1-6; TRBD1 matches 8 bases. The CDR3 is 15 residues long. Unmatched junction bases numbered 8, after V lost 6 bases and J lost 7 bases. CDR3 nucleotides: TGTGCCAGCAGGCCGACAGGGGTTCCCAATTCACCCCTCCACTTT. Protein product: CASRPTGVPNSPLHF.